The 9 T cell receptor beta chains presented below share a single source sample, sequenced in a study of blood T cell repertoires in COVID-19. TCRdb keeps only in-frame clones here, not all; method: immunoSEQ multiplex PCR. The table records fewer than 250,000 clones, approximately 85% of them present only once. Specimen: peripheral blood. The receptors originated from a woman aged 65 to 85 with active or convalescent COVID-19.

The chain couples TRBV4-1 to TRBJ2-5, with D perhaps matching TRBD2 (6 bases). Germline V gene lookup returns CDR1 MGHRA and CDR2 YSYEKL. The CDR3 consists of 15 residues. V lost 4 bases, J lost 2 bases, and 14 bases lay in between. CDR3 region: CASSRYGGTQETQYF. The DNA for the CDR3 is TGCGCCAGCAGCCGATACGGGGGAACACAAGAGACCCAGTACTTC.

The gene calls are TRBV18 and TRBJ1-1, with D perhaps matching TRBD1 (5 bases). The CDR3 runs to 13 residues. Trimming removed 1 base at V and 6 bases at J, with 9 bases between. The germline V gene encodes CDR1 KGHSH and CDR2 LQKENI. The CDR3 DNA sequence: TGTGCCAGCTCACCACTGGGGGACTCTGAAGCTTTCTTT. As protein: CASSPLGDSEAFF.

The CDR3 nucleotides read TGTGCCAGCGGGAGGGAGAACACCGGGGAGCTGTTTTTT. Protein sequence: CASGRENTGELFF. The chain uses TRBV2 and TRBJ2-2, with TRBD2 matching 7 bases. The CDR3 has 13 amino acids. Germline CDR1 is SNHLY and CDR2 is FYNNEI. Trimming removed 8 bases from V and 1 base from J; junction bases left unmatched: 1.

This clone was seen a single time. The J gene is TRBJ2-7, the V gene TRBV3-1 (or the pseudogene TRBV3-2); 7 nucleotides line up with TRBD2. The CDR3 is 14 amino acids. Germline V lookup: CDR1 LGHDT, CDR2 YNNKEL (reference sequence). J gave up 11 bases and V 0 bases, and 10 bases lay outside the gene matches. CDR3 sequence reads: CASSQDLAAVREYF. CDR3 in DNA: TGTGCCAGCAGCCAAGACCTAGCGGCTGTAAGAGAGTACTTC.

This clone showed up just a few times. The V gene is TRBV15, the J gene TRBJ2-3; 10 bases align to TRBD2. The J segment lost 5 bases and the V segment lost 0 bases, leaving 5 bases of the junction unmatched. The CDR3 loop spans 16 amino acids. Germline V gives CDR1 LNHNV, CDR2 YYDKDF (reference sequence). The CDR3 loop reads CATSREAGGPQDTQYF. The CDR3 DNA reads as TGTGCCACCAGCAGAGAAGCGGGAGGGCCACAAGATACGCAGTATTTT.

This rearrangement joins TRBV24-1 to TRBJ2-5; tentatively, D is TRBD2 (6 bases). Trimming left V 5 bases short and J 5 bases short, with 17 bases between. There are 15 residues in the CDR3. Germline V CDR1 and CDR2: KGHDR, SFDVKD. CDR3 sequence (DNA): TGTGCCACCAGTGGCTCTTCTGGAGCGGGCGAGACCCAGTACTTC. Protein: CATSGSSGAGETQYF.

V gene TRBV4-1 combines with J gene TRBJ1-1; a weak D match, TRBD1 (6 bases). Deletions cut 4 bases from V and 3 bases from J, with 15 bases between. Per the germline V gene, CDR1 is MGHRA and CDR2 is YSYEKL. This CDR3 has 15 amino acids. CDR3 sequence: CASSREGGSDTEAFF. CDR3 coding DNA: TGCGCCAGCAGCCGGGAGGGGGGTTCGGACACTGAAGCTTTCTTT.

V is TRBV12-5 and J is TRBJ1-1, with D unresolved. This CDR3 spans 16 amino acids. V lost 1 base and J lost 3, with 15 bases in between. Germline loops: CDR1 LGHNT, CDR2 FRNRAP. CDR3 residues: CASGLGGFRRDTEAFF. CDR3 nucleotides: TGTGCTAGTGGTTTGGGAGGGTTCAGGCGGGACACTGAAGCTTTCTTT.

The genes are TRBV4-2 and TRBJ2-3; D unclear. Germline V lookup: CDR1 LGHNA, CDR2 YNFKEQ. The CDR3 extends over 13 amino acids. Trimming left V 5 bases short and J 2 bases short, with 8 bases between. The CDR3 spells CASSDFSTDTQYF. CDR3 nucleotide sequence: TGTGCCAGCAGCGACTTCTCCACAGATACGCAGTATTTT.